Shown below are 2 T cell receptor beta chains from a single sample sequenced in a study of T cell responses to AZD1222 COVID-19 vaccine. Here immunoSEQ multiplex PCR was the method, and the copy in TCRdb shows in-frame clones only, minus some. This sample has tens of thousands of clones, with 70% to 90% found just once. The source was peripheral blood, collected 28 days after the second AZD1222 dose. These receptors were obtained from an adult who received the AZD1222 COVID-19 vaccine.

The chain couples TRBV6-5 to TRBJ2-2; maybe TRBD1 (6 bases). V lost 4 bases and J 3 bases, leaving 12 bases between the germline ends. Germline V CDR1 and CDR2: MNHEY, SVGAGI. CDR3 length equals 15 residues. CDR3 amino acids: CASSSDSIYTGELFF. The DNA of the CDR3 is TGTGCCAGCAGTTCGGACAGTATTTACACCGGGGAGCTGTTTTTT.

This chain connects TRBV9 to TRBJ1-5, with TRBD1 matching 7 bases. CDR3 length equals 15 residues. The germline CDR1 and CDR2 sequences are SGDLS and YYNGEE. V trimming: 0 bases; J trimming: 4 bases; junction bases outside the gene matches: 4. This chain's CDR3 is CASSVGTGLNQPQHF. In nucleotides, the CDR3 is TGTGCCAGCAGCGTAGGGACAGGACTAAATCAGCCCCAGCATTTT.